The rows below give T cell receptor beta chains drawn from one sample of a study of T-cell reconstitution after alpha-beta-depleted transplantation in children. TCRdb reanalysed the PCR reads using MiXCR and keeps one entry per CDR3 protein. Of 450,000 to 600,000 distinct CDR3 sequences listed, 10% to 15% were seen once; the top ten hold about 2.2%. The sequenced sample was PBMCs, mostly from graft donor cells, obtained 360 days after TCRalphabeta/CD19-depleted stem cell transplant. These receptors came from a male patient aged 10 to 17 who had a stem cell transplant for acute myeloid leukemia, so the T cells may come from the graft donor. Each CDR3 is given with its conserved first and last residue. D genes are given only for firm matches. The size entry is marked missing in some rows and otherwise reads once, few, many or a size class.

clone_size: -; d_call: TRBD1; v_call: TRBV5-5; j_call: TRBJ1-1; cdr3_nt: TGTGCCAGCAGCTTGGCGGGCAGGGGGGGGATGAACACTGAAGCTTTCTTT; cdr3_aa: CASSLAGRGGMNTEAFF
clone_size: -; d_call: -; v_call: TRBV4-3; j_call: TRBJ2-2; cdr3_nt: TGCGCCAGCAGCCAAGATCAAATCTTACTAGCTCAAACTTTCGCCGGGGAGCTGTTTTTT; cdr3_aa: CASSQDQILLAQTFAGELFF
clone_size: -; d_call: -; v_call: TRBV28; j_call: TRBJ1-1; cdr3_nt: TGTGCCAGCAGTCTTAATTTTGAAGCTTTCTTT; cdr3_aa: CASSLNFEAFF
clone_size: -; d_call: -; v_call: TRBV12-3/TRBV12-4; j_call: TRBJ1-1; cdr3_nt: TGTGCCAGCAGTTTTGTCGCTGAAGCTTTCTTT; cdr3_aa: CASSFVAEAFF
clone_size: -; d_call: TRBD2; v_call: TRBV5-1; j_call: TRBJ2-7; cdr3_nt: TGCGCCAGCAGCCATAGTTTGTATAGCGGGAGGCCTTCCTACGAGCAGTACTTC; cdr3_aa: CASSHSLYSGRPSYEQYF
clone_size: -; d_call: TRBD1; v_call: TRBV28; j_call: TRBJ1-1; cdr3_nt: TGTGCCAGCAGTACAAACCCCAGGGGGAGGACTGAAGCTTTCTTT; cdr3_aa: CASSTNPRGRTEAFF
clone_size: few; d_call: -; v_call: TRBV4-3; j_call: TRBJ2-1; cdr3_nt: TGCGCCAGCAGCCAAGAGGCCTACTACAATGAGCAGTTCTTC; cdr3_aa: CASSQEAYYNEQFF
clone_size: -; d_call: -; v_call: TRBV21-1; j_call: TRBJ2-3; cdr3_nt: TGTGCCAGCAGCAACATCGCAGATACGCAGTATTTT; cdr3_aa: CASSNIADTQYF
clone_size: few; d_call: -; v_call: TRBV7-3; j_call: TRBJ2-3; cdr3_nt: TGTGCCAGCAGCTTCGCCGGGGCAGATACGCAGTATTTT; cdr3_aa: CASSFAGADTQYF
clone_size: many; d_call: TRBD2; v_call: TRBV7-7; j_call: TRBJ2-2; cdr3_nt: TGTGCTAGCAGTTCATTCCCCGGGACTAGCGGAGCGAACACCGGGGAGCTGTTTTTT; cdr3_aa: CASSSFPGTSGANTGELFF
clone_size: -; d_call: -; v_call: TRBV7-8; j_call: TRBJ2-2; cdr3_nt: TGTGCCAGCAGTCCCGGGACCCCGTTGGGCACCGGGGAGCTGTTTTTT; cdr3_aa: CASSPGTPLGTGELFF
clone_size: few; d_call: -; v_call: TRBV10-3; j_call: TRBJ2-1; cdr3_nt: TGTGCCATCAGTGCGATGGATGAGCAGTTCTTC; cdr3_aa: CAISAMDEQFF
clone_size: many; d_call: TRBD1; v_call: TRBV24-1; j_call: TRBJ2-7; cdr3_nt: TGTGCCACCAGTGATGAAACCCGGACAGGGAGAAGGTCTGAGCAGTACTTC; cdr3_aa: CATSDETRTGRRSEQYF
clone_size: few; d_call: -; v_call: TRBV4-1; j_call: TRBJ2-7; cdr3_nt: TGCGCCAGCAGCCAAGAAGCGCATGACAACTACGAGCAGTACTTC; cdr3_aa: CASSQEAHDNYEQYF
clone_size: -; d_call: -; v_call: TRBV6-2/TRBV6-3; j_call: TRBJ2-1; cdr3_nt: TGTGCCACCCCCAGCAATGAGCAGTTCTTC; cdr3_aa: CATPSNEQFF
clone_size: few; d_call: TRBD1; v_call: TRBV20-1; j_call: TRBJ2-4; cdr3_nt: TGCAGTGCTAGATCCCCCCTAACAGGGGGCGGGATGAGCATTCAGTACTTC; cdr3_aa: CSARSPLTGGGMSIQYF
clone_size: few; d_call: -; v_call: TRBV21-1; j_call: TRBJ2-7; cdr3_nt: TGTGCCAGCAGCAAGAGACAGCCTTTAAACTACGAGCAGTACTTC; cdr3_aa: CASSKRQPLNYEQYF
clone_size: few; d_call: -; v_call: TRBV20-1; j_call: TRBJ1-3; cdr3_nt: TGCAGCGCGGGGGGAAACACCATATATTTT; cdr3_aa: CSAGGNTIYF
clone_size: few; d_call: -; v_call: TRBV7-2; j_call: TRBJ2-1; cdr3_nt: TGTGCCAGCAGCTTGATAACAGGCCTAGGGCAGTTCTTC; cdr3_aa: CASSLITGLGQFF
clone_size: many; d_call: -; v_call: TRBV29-1; j_call: TRBJ2-3; cdr3_nt: TGCAGCGTTGAGGGCACCTACACAGATACGCAGTATTTT; cdr3_aa: CSVEGTYTDTQYF
clone_size: -; d_call: -; v_call: TRBV29-1; j_call: TRBJ2-3; cdr3_nt: TGCAGCCTCAGTGGCCCAGATACGCAGTATTTT; cdr3_aa: CSLSGPDTQYF
clone_size: -; d_call: TRBD2; v_call: TRBV29-1; j_call: TRBJ2-3; cdr3_nt: TGCAGCGTCCAGACTAGCGTGGTGGCAGATACGCAGTATTTT; cdr3_aa: CSVQTSVVADTQYF
clone_size: -; d_call: TRBD2; v_call: TRBV12-5; j_call: TRBJ2-1; cdr3_nt: TGTGCTAGTGGTTTGGATTACGGGACTAGCGCTTACAATGAGCAGTTCTTC; cdr3_aa: CASGLDYGTSAYNEQFF
clone_size: few; d_call: TRBD2; v_call: TRBV15; j_call: TRBJ2-3; cdr3_nt: TGTGCCACCAGCAGTCCGGGACTAGCGGGATTCTCGCGGGACACAGATACGCAGTATTTT; cdr3_aa: CATSSPGLAGFSRDTDTQYF
clone_size: few; d_call: TRBD1; v_call: TRBV12-3/TRBV12-4; j_call: TRBJ2-1; cdr3_nt: TGTGCCAGCAGCCTCTCAGGGGGCAGCTCCTACAATGAGCAGTTCTTC; cdr3_aa: CASSLSGGSSYNEQFF
clone_size: -; d_call: -; v_call: TRBV5-1; j_call: TRBJ1-1; cdr3_nt: TGCGCCAGCAGCGGGGGGGCATGGACTGAAGCTTTCTTT; cdr3_aa: CASSGGAWTEAFF
clone_size: -; d_call: -; v_call: TRBV18; j_call: TRBJ1-1; cdr3_nt: TGTGCCAGCTCACCACTTCCGGGAGATGAAGCTTTCTTT; cdr3_aa: CASSPLPGDEAFF
clone_size: many; d_call: -; v_call: TRBV6-5; j_call: TRBJ2-7; cdr3_nt: TGTGCCAGCAGTTACTCGTTGACACCCTACGAGCAGTACTTC; cdr3_aa: CASSYSLTPYEQYF
clone_size: -; d_call: TRBD1; v_call: TRBV7-8; j_call: TRBJ2-7; cdr3_nt: TGTGCCAGCAGTCCGGACAGGGAACTGTCCTACGAGCAGTACTTC; cdr3_aa: CASSPDRELSYEQYF
clone_size: -; d_call: TRBD2; v_call: TRBV15; j_call: TRBJ2-1; cdr3_nt: TGTGCCACCAGCAGAGGAGTGGCTAGCGGGAGGGCCGAGCAGTTCTTC; cdr3_aa: CATSRGVASGRAEQFF
clone_size: few; d_call: -; v_call: TRBV2; j_call: TRBJ2-7; cdr3_nt: TGTGCCAGCAGTGAACGCCCGGGGATTGGCGAGCAGTACTTC; cdr3_aa: CASSERPGIGEQYF
clone_size: -; d_call: -; v_call: TRBV20-1; j_call: TRBJ2-5; cdr3_nt: TGCAGTGCCTTTGGGGGGGCGGCGTACCAAGAGACCCAGTACTTC; cdr3_aa: CSAFGGAAYQETQYF
clone_size: few; d_call: -; v_call: TRBV20-1; j_call: TRBJ1-5; cdr3_nt: TGCAGTGATGGGACCTATCAGCCCCAGCATTTT; cdr3_aa: CSDGTYQPQHF
clone_size: many; d_call: -; v_call: TRBV20-1; j_call: TRBJ2-1; cdr3_nt: TGCAGTGCTACGGACCGGAATGAGCAGTTCTTC; cdr3_aa: CSATDRNEQFF
clone_size: many; d_call: TRBD2; v_call: TRBV27; j_call: TRBJ2-7; cdr3_nt: TGTGCCAGCAGTGTGCTAGCGGGAGGTCACGAGCAGTACTTC; cdr3_aa: CASSVLAGGHEQYF
clone_size: -; d_call: -; v_call: TRBV12-3/TRBV12-4; j_call: TRBJ2-7; cdr3_nt: TGTGCCAGCAGCTCATGGGGTAATTACTACGAGCAGTACTTC; cdr3_aa: CASSSWGNYYEQYF
clone_size: many; d_call: -; v_call: TRBV5-5; j_call: TRBJ2-3; cdr3_nt: TGTGCCAGCAGCTTGGGGCTACCCCGCACAGATACGCAGTATTTT; cdr3_aa: CASSLGLPRTDTQYF
clone_size: few; d_call: TRBD2; v_call: TRBV20-1; j_call: TRBJ2-4; cdr3_nt: TGCAGTGCTAGCGGGGGGGGGATAGCCAAAAACATTCAGTACTTC; cdr3_aa: CSASGGGIAKNIQYF
clone_size: -; d_call: -; v_call: TRBV20-1; j_call: TRBJ1-1; cdr3_nt: TGCAGTGCTAGATCCAGGGTGAACACTGAAGCTTTCTTT; cdr3_aa: CSARSRVNTEAFF
clone_size: -; d_call: TRBD1; v_call: TRBV28; j_call: TRBJ2-7; cdr3_nt: TGTGCCAGCAGTTTACCCCTTGGACAGGGGAGCTCCTACGAGCAGTACTTC; cdr3_aa: CASSLPLGQGSSYEQYF
clone_size: few; d_call: TRBD1; v_call: TRBV4-2; j_call: TRBJ1-2; cdr3_nt: TGTGCCAGCAGCCAAGATCTGCCGACAGGGATCGGCTACACCTTC; cdr3_aa: CASSQDLPTGIGYTF
clone_size: few; d_call: TRBD2; v_call: TRBV24-1; j_call: TRBJ2-1; cdr3_nt: TGTGCCACCAGTGATGCGACTAGCGGGAGGCCCTCCTACAATGAGCAGTTCTTC; cdr3_aa: CATSDATSGRPSYNEQFF
clone_size: few; d_call: TRBD1; v_call: TRBV12-3/TRBV12-4; j_call: TRBJ2-4; cdr3_nt: TGTGCCAGCAGTACCCGGGAACAGGGGGTCTACATTCAGTACTTC; cdr3_aa: CASSTREQGVYIQYF